These T cell receptor beta chains were read from a single sample in a study of blood T cell repertoires in COVID-19. This table comes from immunoSEQ multiplex PCR, and its TCRdb copy is limited to in-frame clones, with some not included. The table has about 140,000 clones, 76% seen once. Sequencing was carried out using peripheral blood. Every receptor here comes from a woman aged 80 or older with active or convalescent COVID-19. The CDR3 runs from the conserved cysteine through the conserved F or W. A D gene is named only where the DNA matches it firmly. Clone size is given for some rows only: seen once, a few or many times, or a class if the clone is expanded.

j_call cdr3_length clone_size v_call d_call cdr3_aa cdr3_nt
TRBJ1-1 14 . TRBV9 TRBD1 CASSPGTVNTEAFF TGTGCCAGCAGCCCCGGGACAGTGAACACTGAAGCTTTCTTT
TRBJ2-7 15 . TRBV21-1 . CASSPPNRCSYEQYF TGTGCCAGCAGCCCCCCTAACAGATGCTCCTACGAGCAGTACTTC
TRBJ1-6 13 . TRBV6-4 . CASRRDLGSPLHF TGTGCCAGCAGACGGGATCTCGGTTCACCCCTCCACTTT
TRBJ2-7 16 . TRBV24-1 TRBD1 CATSEKGTGGNYEQYF TGTGCCACCAGTGAGAAAGGGACAGGGGGTAACTACGAGCAGTACTTC
TRBJ2-4 17 few TRBV11-2 TRBD1 CASSPPPRRQGRNIQYF TGTGCCAGCAGCCCTCCACCCCGTCGACAGGGGCGAAACATTCAGTACTTC
TRBJ1-1 14 . TRBV11-2 . CASSRMDSLPEAFF TGTGCCAGCAGCCGCATGGACAGTCTCCCTGAAGCTTTCTTT
TRBJ1-2 15 . TRBV4-3 TRBD1 CASSPMQGAGYGYTF TGCGCCAGCAGCCCTATGCAGGGGGCGGGCTATGGCTACACCTTC
TRBJ1-2 15 many TRBV27 TRBD1 CASSYGGTGGLGYTF TGTGCCAGCAGTTACGGGGGGACAGGGGGCCTCGGCTACACCTTC
TRBJ1-2 14 . TRBV9 TRBD1 CASSPTGTAYGYTF TGTGCCAGCAGCCCTACCGGGACAGCCTATGGCTACACCTTC
TRBJ2-1 15 . TRBV27 . CASRSDRGSYNEQFF TGTGCCAGCAGGAGTGATAGAGGCTCCTACAATGAGCAGTTCTTC
TRBJ1-2 14 few TRBV5-6 . CASSLPAGRGGYTF TGTGCCAGCAGCTTGCCGGCGGGGCGCGGAGGCTACACCTTC
TRBJ2-7 14 . TRBV19 . CASSMVQRRDEQYF TGTGCCAGTAGTATGGTTCAGAGACGGGACGAGCAGTACTTC
TRBJ1-3 11 many TRBV20-1 . CSASGGNTIYF TGCAGTGCTTCAGGGGGAAACACCATATATTTT
TRBJ2-2 14 . TRBV6-6 . CASSLGSYTGELFF TGTGCCAGCAGTTTGGGCAGCTACACCGGGGAGCTGTTTTTT